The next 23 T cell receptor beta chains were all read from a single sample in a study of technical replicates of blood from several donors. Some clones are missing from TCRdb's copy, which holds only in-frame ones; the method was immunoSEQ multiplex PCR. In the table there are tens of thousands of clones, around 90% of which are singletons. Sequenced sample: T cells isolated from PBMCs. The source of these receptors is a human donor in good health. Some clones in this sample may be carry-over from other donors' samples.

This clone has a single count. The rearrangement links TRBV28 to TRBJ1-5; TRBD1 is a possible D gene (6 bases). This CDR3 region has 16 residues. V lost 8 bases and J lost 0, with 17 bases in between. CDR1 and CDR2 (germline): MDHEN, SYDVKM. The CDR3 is CASGAPTGSSNQPQHF. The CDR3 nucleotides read TGTGCCAGCGGCGCACCCACAGGGAGTAGCAATCAGCCCCAGCATTTT. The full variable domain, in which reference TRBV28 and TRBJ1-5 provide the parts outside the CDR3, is DVKVTQSSRYLVKRTGEKVFLECVQDMDHENMFWYRQDPGLGLRLIYFSYDVKMKEKGDIPEGYSVSREKKERFSLILESASTNQTSMYLCASGAPTGSSNQPQHFGDGTRLSIL.

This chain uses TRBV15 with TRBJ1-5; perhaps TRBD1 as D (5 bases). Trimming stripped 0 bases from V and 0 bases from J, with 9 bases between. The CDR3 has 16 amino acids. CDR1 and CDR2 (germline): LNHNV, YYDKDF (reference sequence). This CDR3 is CATSRDRDYSNQPQHF. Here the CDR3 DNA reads TGTGCCACCAGCAGAGACAGGGACTATAGCAATCAGCCCCAGCATTTT. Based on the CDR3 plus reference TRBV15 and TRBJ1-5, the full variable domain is DAMVIQNPRYQVTQFGKPVTLSCSQTLNHNVMYWYQQKSSQAPKLLFHYYDKDFNNEADTPDNFQSRRPNTSFCFLDIRSPGLGDTAMYLCATSRDRDYSNQPQHFGDGTRLSIL.

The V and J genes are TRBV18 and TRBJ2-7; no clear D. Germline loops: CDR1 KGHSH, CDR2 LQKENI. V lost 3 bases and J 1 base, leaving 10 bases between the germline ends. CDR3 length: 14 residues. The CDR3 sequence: CASSPLTGSYEQYF. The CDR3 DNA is TGTGCCAGCTCACCGTTGACTGGATCCTACGAGCAGTACTTC.

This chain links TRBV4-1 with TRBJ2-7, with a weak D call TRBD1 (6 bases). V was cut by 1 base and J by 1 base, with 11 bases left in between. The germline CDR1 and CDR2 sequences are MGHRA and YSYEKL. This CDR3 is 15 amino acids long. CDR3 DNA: TGCGCCAGCAGCCAAGCACCCGGACAGTCCTACGAGCAGTACTTC. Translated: CASSQAPGQSYEQYF.

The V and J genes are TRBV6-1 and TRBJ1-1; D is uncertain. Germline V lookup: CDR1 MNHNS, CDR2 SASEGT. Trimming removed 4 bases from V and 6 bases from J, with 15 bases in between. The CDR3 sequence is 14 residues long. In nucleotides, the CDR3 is TGTGCCAGCAGTGTCGGTTGGCAGGCCTCTGAAGCTTTCTTT. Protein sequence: CASSVGWQASEAFF.

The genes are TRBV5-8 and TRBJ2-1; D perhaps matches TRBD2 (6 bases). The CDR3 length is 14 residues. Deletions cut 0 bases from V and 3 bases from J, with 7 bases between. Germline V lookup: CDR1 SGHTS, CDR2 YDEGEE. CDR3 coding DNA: TGTGCCAGCAGCTTGGTGGGAGGCTACAATGAGCAGTTCTTC. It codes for CASSLVGGYNEQFF.

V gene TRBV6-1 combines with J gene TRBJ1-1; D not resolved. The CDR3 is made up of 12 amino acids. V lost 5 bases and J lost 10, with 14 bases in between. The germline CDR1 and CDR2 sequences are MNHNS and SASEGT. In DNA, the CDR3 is TGTGCCAGCAGTAAGGGAGAAATGCGAGCTTTCTTT. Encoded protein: CASSKGEMRAFF.

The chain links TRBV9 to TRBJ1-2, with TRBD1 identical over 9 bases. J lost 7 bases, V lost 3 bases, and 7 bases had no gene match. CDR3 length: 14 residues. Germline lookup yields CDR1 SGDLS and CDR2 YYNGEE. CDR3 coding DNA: TGTGCCAGCAGCGACGGGACAGGGAAACGTGGCTACACCTTC. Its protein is CASSDGTGKRGYTF.

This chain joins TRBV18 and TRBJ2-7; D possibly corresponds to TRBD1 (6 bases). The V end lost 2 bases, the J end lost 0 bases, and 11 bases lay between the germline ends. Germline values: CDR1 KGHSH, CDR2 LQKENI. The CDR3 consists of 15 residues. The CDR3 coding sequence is TGTGCCAGCTCACCAGCGGACAGAGTCTCCTACGAGCAGTACTTC. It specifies CASSPADRVSYEQYF.

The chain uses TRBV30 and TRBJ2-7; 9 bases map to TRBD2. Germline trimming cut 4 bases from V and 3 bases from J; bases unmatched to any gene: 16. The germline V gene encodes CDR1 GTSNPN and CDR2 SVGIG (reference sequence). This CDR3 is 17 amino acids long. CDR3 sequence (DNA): TGTGCCTGGAAGGCAGGTCTAGCGGGAATTCGGAACTACGAGCAGTACTTC. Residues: CAWKAGLAGIRNYEQYF.

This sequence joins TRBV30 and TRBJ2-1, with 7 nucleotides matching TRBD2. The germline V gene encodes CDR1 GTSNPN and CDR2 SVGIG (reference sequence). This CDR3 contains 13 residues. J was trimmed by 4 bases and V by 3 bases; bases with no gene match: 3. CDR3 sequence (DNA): TGTGCCTGGAGCGCTAGCGGTTACAATGAGCAGTTCTTC. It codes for CAWSASGYNEQFF.

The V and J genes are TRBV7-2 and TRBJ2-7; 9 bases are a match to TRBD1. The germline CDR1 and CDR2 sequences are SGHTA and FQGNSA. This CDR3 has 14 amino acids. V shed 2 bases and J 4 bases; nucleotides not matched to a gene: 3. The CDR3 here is CASSLTGGVYEQYF. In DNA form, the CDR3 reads TGTGCCAGCAGCTTAACAGGGGGCGTTTACGAGCAGTACTTC.

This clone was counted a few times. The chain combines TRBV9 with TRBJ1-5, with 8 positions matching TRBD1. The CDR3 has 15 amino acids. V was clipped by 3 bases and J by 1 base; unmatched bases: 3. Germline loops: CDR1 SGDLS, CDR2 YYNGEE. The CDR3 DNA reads TGTGCCAGCAGCGCAGGGGGCGGAAGCAATCAGCCCCAGCATTTT. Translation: CASSAGGGSNQPQHF.

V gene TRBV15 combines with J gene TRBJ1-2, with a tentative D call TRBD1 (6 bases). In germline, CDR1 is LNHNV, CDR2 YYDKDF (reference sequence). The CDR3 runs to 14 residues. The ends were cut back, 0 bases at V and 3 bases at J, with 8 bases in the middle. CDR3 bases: TGTGCCACCAGCAGAGATCGACAGGACTATGGCTACACCTTC. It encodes CATSRDRQDYGYTF.

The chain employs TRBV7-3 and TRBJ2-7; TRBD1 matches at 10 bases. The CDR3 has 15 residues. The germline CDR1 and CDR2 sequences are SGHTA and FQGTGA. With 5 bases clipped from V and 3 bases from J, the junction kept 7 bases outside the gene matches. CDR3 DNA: TGTGCCAGCAGCCCAGATGGGACAGGGGACTACGAGCAGTACTTC. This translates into CASSPDGTGDYEQYF.

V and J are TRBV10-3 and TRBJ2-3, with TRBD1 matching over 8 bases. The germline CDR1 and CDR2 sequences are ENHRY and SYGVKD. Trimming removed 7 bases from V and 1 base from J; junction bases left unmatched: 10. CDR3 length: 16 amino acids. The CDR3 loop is CAITPQGAFGTDTQYF. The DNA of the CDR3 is TGTGCCATCACTCCGCAGGGGGCATTCGGCACAGATACGCAGTATTTT.

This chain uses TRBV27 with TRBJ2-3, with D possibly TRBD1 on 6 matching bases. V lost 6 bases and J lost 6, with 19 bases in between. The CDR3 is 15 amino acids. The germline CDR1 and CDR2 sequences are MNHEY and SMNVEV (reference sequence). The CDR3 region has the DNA TGTGCCAGCAGCCCTCTACTTACAGGGTCCGATACGCAGTATTTT. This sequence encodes CASSPLLTGSDTQYF.

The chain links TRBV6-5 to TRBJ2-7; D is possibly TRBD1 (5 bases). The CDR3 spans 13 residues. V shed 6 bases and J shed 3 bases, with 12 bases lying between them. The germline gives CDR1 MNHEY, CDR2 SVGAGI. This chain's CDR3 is CASRATDLYEQYF. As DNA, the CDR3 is TGTGCCAGCAGGGCGACAGATCTCTACGAGCAGTACTTC.

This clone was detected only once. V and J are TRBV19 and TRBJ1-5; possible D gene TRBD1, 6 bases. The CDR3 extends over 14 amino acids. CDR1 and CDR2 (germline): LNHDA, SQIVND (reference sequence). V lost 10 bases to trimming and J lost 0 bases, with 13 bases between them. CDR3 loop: CATERTASNQPQHF. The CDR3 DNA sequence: TGTGCCACCGAGAGGACAGCTAGCAATCAGCCCCAGCATTTT.

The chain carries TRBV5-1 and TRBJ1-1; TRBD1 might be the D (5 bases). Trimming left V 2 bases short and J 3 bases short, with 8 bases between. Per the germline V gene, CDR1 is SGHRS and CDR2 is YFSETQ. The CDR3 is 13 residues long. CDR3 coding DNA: TGCGCCAGCAGCTTTATGACAGACACTGAAGCTTTCTTT. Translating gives CASSFMTDTEAFF.

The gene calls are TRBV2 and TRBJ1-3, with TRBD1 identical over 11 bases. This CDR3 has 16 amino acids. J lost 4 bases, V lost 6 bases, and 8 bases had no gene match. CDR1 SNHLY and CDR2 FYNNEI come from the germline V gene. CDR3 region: CASRPTDRGPGNTIYF. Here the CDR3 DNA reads TGTGCCAGCAGACCCACGGACAGGGGGCCAGGAAACACCATATATTTT.

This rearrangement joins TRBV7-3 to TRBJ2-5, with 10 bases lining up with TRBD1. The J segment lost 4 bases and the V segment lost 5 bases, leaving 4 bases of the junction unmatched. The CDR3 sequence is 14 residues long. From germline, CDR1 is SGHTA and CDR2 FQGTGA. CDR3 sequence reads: CASSMTGGVETQYF. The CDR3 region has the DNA TGTGCCAGCAGCATGACAGGGGGCGTAGAGACCCAGTACTTC.

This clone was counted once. The CDR3, as DNA: TGTGCTAGTGGTTTCCACCTCAGCGGGAGCCCCACCGGGGAGCTGTTTTTT. Residues: CASGFHLSGSPTGELFF. The chain uses TRBV12-5 and TRBJ2-2, with 8 bases identical to TRBD2. Looked up from germline, CDR1 is LGHNT and CDR2 is FRNRAP. The ends lost 3 bases at V and 4 bases at J; junction bases unmatched: 10. This CDR3 has 17 amino acids.